Below are 22 T cell receptor beta chains sequenced from a single sample in a study of blood T cells in healthy people across ages. For the second PCR, which ran for 7 to 11 cycles, a sample-barcoded 5' primer and a J-beta primer mix were used. One entry per CDR3 protein results from TCRdb running MiXCR on the 5' RACE reads. Of about 1.5 million distinct CDR3 sequences listed, about 45% are singletons. The sequencing sample was made of blood. These receptors originate from a woman younger than 35 in good health.

The V gene is TRBV29-1, the J gene TRBJ2-7, with TRBD2 as a possible D gene (6 bases). The germline CDR1 and CDR2 sequences are SQVTM and ANQGSEA. The CDR3 length is 12 residues. Trimming stripped 4 bases from V and 1 base from J, with 8 bases between. CDR3 bases: TGCAGCGTTGCGGAGGGATCCTACGAGCAGTACTTC. Its translation: CSVAEGSYEQYF.

This rearrangement joins TRBV7-9 to TRBJ2-3, with 11 bases identical to TRBD2. The CDR3 consists of 12 residues. Germline V lookup: CDR1 SEHNR, CDR2 FQNEAQ (reference sequence). The CDR3 DNA reads as TGTTGGACTAGCGGGTCCACAGATACGCAGTATTTT. Amino acids: CWTSGSTDTQYF.

This clonotype was seen a few times. V usage is TRBV4-1 and J usage is TRBJ2-1; TRBD1 might be the D (6 bases). V was cut by 8 bases and J by 10 bases, with 21 bases left in between. The CDR3 runs to 14 residues. The germline V gene has CDR1 MGHRA and CDR2 YSYEKL. CDR3 nucleotide sequence: TGCGCCAGCGGGCCTTACCGGGGACATTGGGAGCAGTTCTTC. Translation gives CASGPYRGHWEQFF.

This clonotype has more than one count but fewer than ten. The rearrangement joins TRBV7-2 to TRBJ2-2; TRBD2 might be the D (6 bases). Germline V CDR1 and CDR2: SGHTA, FQGNSA. Between the trimmed V and J ends, which lost 3 bases and 6 bases, there was a span of 14 bases. This CDR3 contains 15 residues. The CDR3 sequence: CASSFNSGNAGELFF. CDR3 in DNA: TGTGCCAGCAGCTTTAATAGCGGAAACGCCGGGGAGCTGTTTTTT.

This sequence joins TRBV12-3 or TRBV12-4 and TRBJ2-1; TRBD2 aligns across 11 bases. Losses at the gene ends were 6 bases for V and 10 bases for J; bases not matched to a gene: 8. This CDR3 region has 14 residues. The CDR3 DNA reads as TGTGCCAGCAGAACTAGCGGGGGCCAAGGGGAGCAGTTCTTC. Protein: CASRTSGGQGEQFF.

This clonotype showed up just a few times. CDR3: CSVDNGAGTQYF. The CDR3 coding sequence is TGCAGCGTTGATAACGGGGCGGGTACCCAGTACTTC. The chain couples TRBV29-1 to TRBJ2-5; D is perhaps TRBD1 or TRBD2 (5 bases each). With 3 bases removed from V and 8 bases from J, the gap between germline ends came to 13 bases. Germline lookup yields CDR1 SQVTM and CDR2 ANQGSEA. The CDR3 consists of 12 residues.

The rearrangement links TRBV20-1 to TRBJ2-7; 16 nucleotides match TRBD2. CDR3 length: 18 amino acids. CDR1 is DFQATT and CDR2 is SNEGSKA in the germline V gene (reference sequence). The J segment lost 3 bases and the V segment lost 6 bases, leaving 14 bases of the junction unmatched. The CDR3 DNA reads as TGCAGTGCCGCTAGTCCGGGACTAGCGGGAGGGGAAGTCTACGAGCAGTACTTC. Encoded protein: CSAASPGLAGGEVYEQYF.

A remark on this clonotype: At one end, the junction sequence differs from germline, possibly due to a read error. This rearrangement joins TRBV10-2 to TRBJ1-6, with unresolved D. The V gene's germline CDR1 is WSHSY and CDR2 SAAADI. The CDR3 is 17 residues long. The DNA for the CDR3 is TGCGCCAGCAGTGAGGGGAGGCAGAGCTCCTATAATTCACCCCCCCACTTT. Translation: CASSEGRQSSYNSPPHF.

V usage is TRBV29-1 and J usage is TRBJ2-2; a possible D gene is TRBD2 (6 bases). This CDR3 comprises 11 residues. Germline V gene data show CDR1 as SQVTM and CDR2 as ANQGSEA. Trimming left V 6 bases short and J 6 bases short, with 8 bases between. CDR3 amino acids: CSVREAGELFF. CDR3 in DNA: TGCAGCGTAAGGGAGGCCGGGGAGCTGTTTTTT.

The chain has TRBV4-2 and TRBJ2-7, with 9 nucleotides matching TRBD2. This CDR3 is built from 19 residues. V gave up 0 bases and J gave up 0 bases; unmatched junction bases: 12. Germline V lookup: CDR1 LGHNA, CDR2 YNFKEQ. CDR3 region: CASSQDRLAGVGLSYEQYF. The CDR3, as DNA: TGTGCCAGCAGCCAAGATCGATTAGCGGGAGTGGGGCTCTCCTACGAGCAGTACTTC.

This clonotype was seen only a few times. This chain connects TRBV6-1 to TRBJ2-3, with D possibly being TRBD1 (6 bases). Germline assignment: CDR1 MNHNS and CDR2 SASEGT. The CDR3 covers 15 residues. The ends were cut back, 7 bases at V and 1 base at J, with 15 bases in the middle. CDR3 loop: CASITPGQRTDTQYF. In DNA form, the CDR3 reads TGTGCCAGCATTACACCGGGACAACGCACAGATACGCAGTATTTT.

This clonotype appeared a few times. The V call is TRBV3-1, the J call TRBJ2-2, with a possible D match to TRBD2 (5 bases). V lost 5 bases and J 10 bases, leaving 14 bases between the germline ends. CDR1 is LGHDT, CDR2 YNNKEL, per germline (reference sequence). The CDR3 contains 13 residues. The CDR3 DNA is TGTGCCAGCAGCTTACGGGGATATCAGGAGCTGTTTTTT. Translated, it gives CASSLRGYQELFF.

About this clonotype itself: The junction shows a germline mismatch at one end, possibly a read error. J is TRBJ2-6 and V is TRBV11-3, with D maybe TRBD1 (7 bases). The V gene's germline CDR1 is SGHNT and CDR2 YENEEA. CDR3 size: 16 residues. CDR3 DNA sequence: TGTGCCCGCAGCTTAGGAGGGGGCCGTGGGGCCAACGTCCTGACTTTC. Translation: CARSLGGGRGANVLTF.

The chain is built from TRBV6-1 and TRBJ1-1, with 8 bases aligning to TRBD1. From germline, CDR1 is MNHNS and CDR2 SASEGT. After removal of 6 bases from V and 1 base from J, the junction contained 4 bases not matched to a gene. The CDR3 consists of 14 residues. CDR3 DNA sequence: TGTGCCAGCAGCATAGACAGGGGGAACACTGAAGCTTTCTTT. Its protein is CASSIDRGNTEAFF.

The J gene is TRBJ1-5, the V gene TRBV11-2; TRBD1 agrees at 9 bases. CDR3 length: 14 amino acids. Trimming removed 5 bases from V and 6 bases from J; junction bases left unmatched: 5. Germline CDR1 reads SGHAT; CDR2 reads FQNNGV. Written as DNA, the CDR3 is TGTGCCAGCAGCGCGGGACAGGGCGTTCAGCCCCAGCATTTT. Residues: CASSAGQGVQPQHF.

This clonotype showed up just a few times. The chain uses TRBV4-1 and TRBJ2-1, with D unresolved. The length of the CDR3 is 13 residues. Germline CDR1 reads MGHRA; CDR2 reads YSYEKL. Deletions cut 0 bases from V and 9 bases from J, with 9 bases between. The CDR3 nucleotides are TGCGCCAGCAGCCAAGAAATATCGGCTGAGCAGTTCTTC. Its protein product is CASSQEISAEQFF.

This clonotype was seen only a few times. The chain couples TRBV7-9 to TRBJ2-7; maybe TRBD1 (6 bases). The CDR3 length is 17 residues. The V end was cut by 0 bases, the J end by 0 bases, with 15 bases between. Germline CDR1 is SEHNR and CDR2 is FQNEAQ (reference sequence). The CDR3 DNA is TGTGCCAGCAGCTTAGCAATCCAGGGGCCTAGCTCCTACGAGCAGTACTTC. Translation: CASSLAIQGPSSYEQYF. The whole variable domain, filled in from reference TRBV7-9 and TRBJ2-7, reads DTGVSQNPRHKITKRGQNVTFRCDPISEHNRLYWYRQTLGQGPEFLTYFQNEAQLEKSRLLSDRFSAERPKGSFSTLEIQRTEQGDSAMYLCASSLAIQGPSSYEQYFGPGTRLTVT.

This chain uses TRBV12-3 or TRBV12-4 with TRBJ1-1; 8 positions match TRBD1. The CDR3 has 14 amino acids. V lost 6 bases to trimming and J lost 11 bases; unmatched junction nucleotides: 14. The CDR3 DNA reads as TGTGCCAGCAGACCCTATGGACAGGGAAAGAAGGCTTTCTTT. Protein: CASRPYGQGKKAFF.

This clonotype was found a few times. This chain links TRBV5-1 with TRBJ1-5; no reliable D call. Trimming cost V 0 bases and J 3 bases, with 13 bases left between them. This CDR3 spans 16 amino acids. The germline V gene has CDR1 SGHRS and CDR2 YFSETQ. The DNA of the CDR3 is TGCGCCAGCAGCTTGGACCGCGACTACCACAATCAGCCCCAGCATTTT. Translating gives CASSLDRDYHNQPQHF.

The rearrangement links TRBV10-3 to TRBJ2-7; no clear D. Germline V lookup: CDR1 ENHRY, CDR2 SYGVKD. The ends were cut back, 4 bases at V and 5 bases at J, with 6 bases in the middle. This CDR3 has 11 amino acids. DNA of the CDR3: TGTGCCATCAGTGGAATCGACGAGCAGTACTTC. Its translation is CAISGIDEQYF.

The V and J genes are TRBV27 and TRBJ1-2, with D possibly matching TRBD1 (6 bases). Germline values: CDR1 MNHEY, CDR2 SMNVEV (reference sequence). The CDR3 length is 16 residues. Trimming left V 0 bases short and J 3 bases short, with 14 bases between. As DNA, the CDR3 is TGTGCCAGCAGTTTATCGATTGGCGGGACATACTATGGCTACACCTTC. Translated: CASSLSIGGTYYGYTF.

The chain links TRBV7-2 to TRBJ1-6, with 7 bases matching TRBD1. CDR3 length: 15 residues. The germline gives CDR1 SGHTA, CDR2 FQGNSA. J gave up 5 bases and V 3 bases, and 4 bases lay outside the gene matches. The CDR3 sequence is CASSFRQGHNSPLHF. The CDR3 nucleotides are TGTGCCAGCAGCTTTCGACAGGGTCATAATTCACCCCTCCACTTT.